These T cell receptor beta chains were read from a single sample in a study of CD8 T cells in ankylosing spondylitis. MiXCR, run by TCRdb on the 5' RACE reads, gives a single entry per CDR3 protein. The sample consists of over 100,000 distinct CDR3 sequences, approximately 10% of them appearing once. The sequencing sample was made of blood, either unsorted or a sorted T cell fraction (not recorded which). These receptors all come from a female donor with ankylosing spondylitis or in good health (not recorded which). Both conserved end residues are part of each CDR3. The order of the fields is V gene, D gene, clone size, J gene, CDR3 protein, CDR3 DNA. The D gene is left open where the match is weak. Only some rows state a clone size, as once, few, many or a class for expanded clones.

v_call: TRBV20-1
d_call: TRBD1
clone_size: -
j_call: TRBJ2-3
cdr3_aa: CSARLGTGLQYF
cdr3_nt: TGCAGTGCTCGACTCGGGACAGGGCTACAGTATTTT

v_call: TRBV12-3/TRBV12-4
d_call: TRBD2
clone_size: many
j_call: TRBJ2-7
cdr3_aa: CASSLWAGVSYEQYF
cdr3_nt: TGTGCCAGCAGTTTGTGGGCGGGGGTCTCCTACGAGCAGTACTTC

v_call: TRBV12-3/TRBV12-4
d_call: TRBD2
clone_size: many
j_call: TRBJ2-1
cdr3_aa: CASRIAGGSYNEQFF
cdr3_nt: TGTGCCAGCAGAATAGCGGGGGGCTCCTACAATGAGCAGTTCTTC

v_call: TRBV5-1
d_call: TRBD2
clone_size: many
j_call: TRBJ2-2
cdr3_aa: CASSLRTSDTGELFF
cdr3_nt: TGCGCCAGCAGCTTAAGGACTAGCGACACCGGGGAGCTGTTTTTT

v_call: TRBV5-1
d_call: -
clone_size: many
j_call: TRBJ1-5
cdr3_aa: CASSRDSAGNQPQHF
cdr3_nt: TGCGCCAGCAGCCGGGACTCGGCGGGCAATCAGCCCCAGCATTTT

v_call: TRBV6-1
d_call: -
clone_size: many
j_call: TRBJ1-6
cdr3_aa: CASSDLWDPKGSPLHF
cdr3_nt: TGTGCCAGCAGTGACCTGTGGGACCCAAAAGGGTCACCCCTCCACTTT

v_call: TRBV21-1
d_call: -
clone_size: many
j_call: TRBJ2-1
cdr3_aa: CASSPRTSGRVYNEQFF
cdr3_nt: TGTGCCAGCAGCCCTCGGACTAGCGGGAGGGTTTACAATGAGCAGTTCTTC

v_call: TRBV14
d_call: -
clone_size: -
j_call: TRBJ2-1
cdr3_aa: CASSRPGAIDEQFF
cdr3_nt: TGTGCCAGCAGCCGCCCGGGGGCGATCGATGAGCAGTTCTTC

v_call: TRBV10-3
d_call: -
clone_size: many
j_call: TRBJ1-5
cdr3_aa: CAISDLGGGNQPQHF
cdr3_nt: TGTGCCATCAGTGACTTGGGGGGGGGCAATCAGCCCCAGCATTTT

v_call: TRBV12-3/TRBV12-4
d_call: -
clone_size: many
j_call: TRBJ2-3
cdr3_aa: CASSLGGPSTDTQYF
cdr3_nt: TGTGCCAGCAGTTTAGGTGGACCGTCCACAGATACGCAGTATTTT

v_call: TRBV5-1
d_call: -
clone_size: many
j_call: TRBJ1-2
cdr3_aa: CASNSGMRDGLGYTF
cdr3_nt: TGCGCCAGCAATTCTGGGATGAGGGACGGACTAGGCTACACCTTC

v_call: TRBV24-1
d_call: TRBD1
clone_size: many
j_call: TRBJ2-7
cdr3_aa: CATSDMDRDEQYF
cdr3_nt: TGTGCCACCAGTGACATGGACAGGGACGAGCAGTACTTC

v_call: TRBV29-1
d_call: -
clone_size: many
j_call: TRBJ1-1
cdr3_aa: CSTPGGLVNTEAFF
cdr3_nt: TGCAGCACCCCCGGGGGGCTCGTGAACACTGAAGCTTTCTTT

v_call: TRBV5-1
d_call: TRBD1
clone_size: many
j_call: TRBJ2-2
cdr3_aa: CASSVGQGKTGELFF
cdr3_nt: TGCGCCAGCAGCGTGGGACAGGGGAAGACCGGGGAGCTGTTTTTT

v_call: TRBV12-3/TRBV12-4
d_call: -
clone_size: many
j_call: TRBJ2-7
cdr3_aa: CASSLTGQYEQYF
cdr3_nt: TGTGCCAGCAGTTTAACAGGCCAGTACGAGCAGTACTTC

v_call: TRBV5-1
d_call: -
clone_size: many
j_call: TRBJ2-1
cdr3_aa: CASSLEGGDEQFF
cdr3_nt: TGCGCCAGCAGCTTGGAGGGCGGGGATGAGCAGTTCTTC

v_call: TRBV12-3/TRBV12-4
d_call: -
clone_size: many
j_call: TRBJ1-1
cdr3_aa: CASSFISGFTEAFF
cdr3_nt: TGTGCCAGCAGTTTTATATCAGGTTTCACTGAAGCTTTCTTT

v_call: TRBV29-1
d_call: TRBD1
clone_size: many
j_call: TRBJ1-2
cdr3_aa: CSVEVKGQGDYGYTF
cdr3_nt: TGCAGCGTTGAGGTGAAGGGACAGGGGGACTATGGCTACACCTTC

v_call: TRBV7-2
d_call: -
clone_size: -
j_call: TRBJ1-1
cdr3_aa: CASSPGVRDTEAFF
cdr3_nt: TGTGCCAGCAGCCCAGGGGTGAGGGATACTGAAGCTTTCTTT

v_call: TRBV12-3/TRBV12-4
d_call: -
clone_size: many
j_call: TRBJ1-1
cdr3_aa: CASLRSRASEAFF
cdr3_nt: TGTGCCAGCCTCCGATCGAGGGCTAGTGAAGCTTTCTTT

v_call: TRBV4-2
d_call: -
clone_size: few
j_call: TRBJ2-4
cdr3_aa: CASSQDRDIAKNIQYF
cdr3_nt: TGTGCCAGCAGCCAAGACCGAGATATAGCCAAAAACATTCAGTACTTC

v_call: TRBV3-1
d_call: -
clone_size: many
j_call: TRBJ2-1
cdr3_aa: CASSRTGGVDNEQFF
cdr3_nt: TGTGCCAGCAGCCGAACAGGGGGGGTAGACAATGAGCAGTTCTTC

v_call: TRBV7-8
d_call: -
clone_size: many
j_call: TRBJ1-2
cdr3_aa: CASSFSASIANYGYTF
cdr3_nt: TGTGCCAGCAGCTTTAGTGCTAGCATAGCTAACTATGGCTACACCTTC

v_call: TRBV5-1
d_call: -
clone_size: many
j_call: TRBJ2-2
cdr3_aa: CASSLDQTGELFF
cdr3_nt: TGCGCCAGCAGCTTGGACCAGACCGGGGAGCTGTTTTTT

v_call: TRBV5-1
d_call: -
clone_size: many
j_call: TRBJ1-1
cdr3_aa: CASSLSWDSEAFF
cdr3_nt: TGCGCCAGCAGCTTGTCTTGGGACTCAGAAGCTTTCTTT

v_call: TRBV7-2
d_call: -
clone_size: many
j_call: TRBJ1-2
cdr3_aa: CASSLRTVMGYTF
cdr3_nt: TGTGCCAGCAGCCTACGGACAGTTATGGGCTACACCTTC

v_call: TRBV20-1
d_call: -
clone_size: few
j_call: TRBJ1-2
cdr3_aa: CSAGPTGVYGYTF
cdr3_nt: TGCAGTGCTGGACCAACGGGAGTCTATGGCTACACCTTC

v_call: TRBV23-1
d_call: -
clone_size: many
j_call: TRBJ2-5
cdr3_aa: CASSQPLWETQYF
cdr3_nt: TGCGCCAGCAGTCAACCGTTGTGGGAGACCCAGTACTTC

v_call: TRBV29-1
d_call: -
clone_size: -
j_call: TRBJ1-3
cdr3_aa: CSVSMLGSGNTIYF
cdr3_nt: TGCAGCGTTTCCATGCTTGGCTCTGGAAACACCATATATTTT

v_call: TRBV7-9
d_call: TRBD1
clone_size: many
j_call: TRBJ2-2
cdr3_aa: CASSPWTGTGELFF
cdr3_nt: TGTGCCAGCAGCCCCTGGACAGGCACCGGGGAGCTGTTTTTT

v_call: TRBV7-7
d_call: TRBD2
clone_size: many
j_call: TRBJ2-3
cdr3_aa: CATASGTSRPDTQYF
cdr3_nt: TGTGCCACCGCCTCCGGGACTAGCCGGCCAGATACGCAGTATTTT

v_call: TRBV14
d_call: -
clone_size: many
j_call: TRBJ2-7
cdr3_aa: CASSQFASYEQYF
cdr3_nt: TGTGCCAGCAGCCAATTCGCCTCCTACGAGCAGTACTTC

v_call: TRBV12-3/TRBV12-4
d_call: -
clone_size: many
j_call: TRBJ2-2
cdr3_aa: CASSLRLDTGELFF
cdr3_nt: TGTGCCAGCAGCCTTAGACTTGACACCGGGGAGCTGTTTTTT

v_call: TRBV2
d_call: TRBD1
clone_size: few
j_call: TRBJ1-5
cdr3_aa: CASNLGQGMQPQHF
cdr3_nt: TGTGCCAGCAATCTCGGACAGGGGATGCAGCCCCAGCATTTT

v_call: TRBV20-1
d_call: TRBD2
clone_size: few
j_call: TRBJ2-5
cdr3_aa: CSAREGSMLAGGMTQYF
cdr3_nt: TGCAGTGCTAGGGAGGGGTCCATGTTAGCGGGGGGAATGACCCAGTACTTC